This entry lists 10 T cell receptor beta chains sequenced from one sample in a study of T-cell reconstitution after alpha-beta-depleted transplantation in children. Construction of the TCRbeta library involved unique molecular identifiers. TCRdb used MiXCR to reprocess the PCR reads, holding one entry per CDR3 protein. The table lists about 120,000 distinct CDR3 sequences, around a tenth of them singletons, with 8% in the top ten. Sequencing used PBMCs from the stem cell graft donor, obtained from the stem cell graft. All receptors derive from a human donor who donated a stem cell graft to a child with acute lymphoblastic leukemia.

This clonotype has a count of ten or more. This chain uses TRBV9 with TRBJ2-7; TRBD1 matches 10 bases. The junction had 4 bases not matched to a gene; V was cut back by 4 bases and J by 6 bases. The CDR3 covers 13 residues. Per the germline V gene, CDR1 is SGDLS and CDR2 is YYNGEE. The CDR3 region has the DNA TGTGCCAGCAGCTTGGGACAGGGGAGCGAGCAGTACTTC. Its translation: CASSLGQGSEQYF.

This clonotype was observed many times. This chain links TRBV18 with TRBJ2-3; the match to TRBD2 covers 11 bases. CDR3 length: 15 amino acids. Trimming at V came to 2 bases and at J to 6 bases, leaving 4 bases not matched to a gene. In germline, CDR1 is KGHSH, CDR2 LQKENI. The CDR3, as DNA: TGTGCCAGCTCACCAAGACTAGCGGGGTCGGATACGCAGTATTTT. As protein: CASSPRLAGSDTQYF.

This clonotype was recorded many times. This chain uses TRBV7-2 with TRBJ2-7; no firm D call. The ends were cut back, 5 bases at V and 3 bases at J, with 11 bases in the middle. CDR1 and CDR2 from the germline V gene are SGHTA and FQGNSA. There are 13 residues in the CDR3. The CDR3 loop reads CASSPRRIYEQYF. The CDR3 coding sequence is TGTGCCAGCAGCCCAAGACGGATCTACGAGCAGTACTTC.

This clonotype was recorded at least ten times. The CDR3 DNA reads as TGTGCCAGCAGCTTAGTTTCAGGGAAAGCCAAAAACATTCAGTACTTC. Residues: CASSLVSGKAKNIQYF. The V call is TRBV7-9, the J call TRBJ2-4, with a weak D call TRBD1 (5 bases). CDR1 SEHNR and CDR2 FQNEAQ come from the germline V gene (reference sequence). The CDR3 is made up of 16 amino acids. The V end lost 1 base, the J end lost 0 bases, and 10 bases lay between the germline ends.

This clonotype was seen repeatedly, ten times or more. The J gene is TRBJ2-2, the V gene TRBV9; D is uncertain. There are 13 residues in the CDR3. Germline V gene data show CDR1 as SGDLS and CDR2 as YYNGEE. Trimming removed 3 bases from V and 7 bases from J, with 10 bases in between. The CDR3 bases are TGTGCCAGCAGCGGAATCCAGGACGGGGAGCTGTTTTTT. This sequence encodes CASSGIQDGELFF.

In its sample, this clonotype was seen many times. The chain joins TRBV7-2 to TRBJ1-2; no definite D call. Germline V gives CDR1 SGHTA, CDR2 FQGNSA. This CDR3 is built from 13 residues. V was shortened by 1 base and J by 6 bases, with 9 bases between the two germline ends. CDR3 region: CASSLGLVDGYTF. CDR3 coding DNA: TGTGCCAGCAGCTTAGGGTTAGTAGATGGCTACACCTTC.

This chain joins TRBV6-2 or TRBV6-3 and TRBJ2-2; 7 bases fit TRBD2. The CDR3 totals 17 residues. The junction had 5 bases not matched to a gene; V was cut back by 0 bases and J by 1 base. CDR1 and CDR2 from the germline V gene are MNHEY and SVGEGT. The CDR3 coding sequence is TGTGCCAGCAGTTACTCCCCTCGGACTAGGAACACCGGGGAGCTGTTTTTT. Encoded protein: CASSYSPRTRNTGELFF.

This clonotype was counted once. This chain links TRBV18 with TRBJ1-5; a possible D gene is TRBD1 (5 bases). The CDR3 runs to 16 residues. Trimming took 6 bases from V and 5 from J, leaving 20 bases between them. Germline CDR1 and CDR2: KGHSH and LQKENI. The CDR3 sequence is CASSPVNRDYHQPQHF. CDR3 sequence (DNA): TGTGCCAGCTCTCCTGTGAACCGGGACTACCATCAGCCCCAGCATTTT.

This clonotype has ten or more counts. J is TRBJ2-2 and V is TRBV4-3; D gene ambiguous. Deletions cut 1 base from V and 2 bases from J, with 5 bases between. Germline loops: CDR1 LGHNA, CDR2 YSLEER. This CDR3 has 14 amino acids. The chain's CDR3 is CASSQGINTGELFF. In nucleotides, the CDR3 is TGCGCCAGCAGCCAAGGCATAAACACCGGGGAGCTGTTTTTT.

This clonotype was seen many times. V usage is TRBV20-1 and J usage is TRBJ1-4, with 7 bases lining up with TRBD1. Per the germline V gene, CDR1 is DFQATT and CDR2 is SNEGSKA (reference sequence). The CDR3 is made up of 14 amino acids. The V and J ends lost 6 bases and 14 bases, in that order; junction bases with no gene match: 18. The CDR3 DNA is TGCAGTGCCCCGTACACAGGGGTGGCGGGAGAGCTGTTTTTT. Translation: CSAPYTGVAGELFF.